This T cell receptor (beta chain) emerged from a study of early T cells in non-severe SARS-CoV-2 infection. Study-wide background: Bulk RNA taken from unsorted whole blood was sequenced, leaving chains unpaired.

Germline V CDR1 and CDR2: ENHRY, SYGVKD. The CDR3 spans 14 residues. In regard to this clonotype: Antigen: not known. One base away lies a much larger clone, so this may be a sequencing read error.

Attached unique molecular identifiers marked individual cDNA molecules. TCRdb reprocessed the 5' RACE reads via MiXCR and lists one record per CDR3 protein. Of 70,000 or so distinct CDR3 sequences listed, 10% are singletons. Study results and limitations: The study's VDJdb matching favored anti-spike CD8 responses and missed private and CD4 specificities.

The chain recombines TRBV10-3 with TRBJ2-1, with 9 bases matching TRBD1. This receptor was identified in an adult who was a healthcare worker with PCR-confirmed SARS-CoV-2 infection or an uninfected control (not recorded which). Material: whole blood, obtained at baseline. Here the CDR3 DNA reads TGTGTCATGAACCCGGGACAGGGTTACAATGAGCAGTTCTTC. Protein product: CVMNPGQGYNEQFF.